Listed below are T cell receptor beta chains from one sample, sequenced in a study of human T cells and chemical hapten exposure. MiXCR, run by TCRdb on the RACE reads, gives a single entry per CDR3 protein. Altogether over 300,000 distinct CDR3 sequences are present, 4.5% to 6% being singletons, with the ten largest covering around 2.6%. Sequences were derived from whole blood, sampled in connection with sensitization to the hapten diphenylcyclopropenone (DPC). Source of these receptors: a woman between 50 and 59 years old with alopecia areata. Some clones in this sample may be carry-over from other donors' samples. CDR3s leave out the opening cysteine and the closing phenylalanine or tryptophan. The order of the fields is V gene, J gene, CDR3 protein.

TRBV6-2/TRBV6-3	TRBJ2-3	ASSYGQVPDTQY
TRBV29-1	TRBJ1-2	SVEEGGAIGYT
TRBV19	TRBJ1-5	ASSMGREQPQH
TRBV20-1	TRBJ2-7	SAREAEEY
TRBV13	TRBJ1-2	ASSSDRELGGYT
TRBV6-6	TRBJ2-1	ASSYSSGSLFNEQF
TRBV28	TRBJ1-2	ASSLSRLYGYT
TRBV6-5	TRBJ1-1	ASSEGRFHTEAF
TRBV12-3/TRBV12-4	TRBJ2-1	ASSLGRVRGEQF
TRBV12-3/TRBV12-4	TRBJ1-1	ASRGQGTTEAF
TRBV27	TRBJ2-2	ASRKVDYPPGELF
TRBV11-3	TRBJ2-1	ASSLTAGGFSEQF
TRBV7-9	TRBJ1-4	ASSGRGDGIREKLF
TRBV6-5	TRBJ2-1	ASSSGLALPYNEQF
TRBV3-1	TRBJ2-5	ASAAQETQY
TRBV6-1	TRBJ1-4	ASSEGTSSEKLF
TRBV3-1	TRBJ2-2	ASSQRGSTGELF
TRBV20-1	TRBJ2-7	SARRTGNEQY
TRBV28	TRBJ1-5	ASSLLGPQH
TRBV28	TRBJ2-7	ASSFPASGAYEQY
TRBV9	TRBJ1-2	ASSVGSAVGGYT
TRBV7-8	TRBJ2-5	ASSRRGTSGPQETQY
TRBV28	TRBJ2-3	ASSFSANTQY
TRBV4-1	TRBJ1-1	ASSLNADHTEAF
TRBV3-1	TRBJ2-7	ASRAGGNTYEQY
TRBV3-1	TRBJ2-3	ASSQDVQGRTDTQY
TRBV7-2	TRBJ1-2	ASSLETETRYGYT
TRBV5-1	TRBJ2-7	ASSSGRHEQY
TRBV5-1	TRBJ1-1	ASSSAPGANTEAF
TRBV5-1	TRBJ2-3	ASTQGVGTDTQY
TRBV10-3	TRBJ2-1	AISESRGNNEQF
TRBV7-9	TRBJ2-2	ASSTPEGAGELF
TRBV28	TRBJ1-1	ASNRDTEAF
TRBV28	TRBJ2-5	ASSTRHSGTQETQY
TRBV29-1	TRBJ2-3	SVGWGANPDTQY
TRBV6-5	TRBJ1-2	ASMGQNNYGYT
TRBV10-3	TRBJ1-3	AISESRSFSGNTIY
TRBV29-1	TRBJ2-3	SVLGLAESTDTQY
TRBV12-3/TRBV12-4	TRBJ2-1	ASSPAAGAPGTYNEQF
TRBV15	TRBJ1-6	ATSGIQGGVYSPLH
TRBV5-1	TRBJ2-2	ASSTWGGSNTGELF
TRBV11-2	TRBJ2-2	ASSPLRGATGELF
TRBV7-9	TRBJ2-7	ASSQLAGETYEQY
TRBV3-1	TRBJ2-3	ASSRRGVADTQY
TRBV29-1	TRBJ2-5	SVEVVDQIQETQY
TRBV5-6	TRBJ2-7	ASSFREPGREQY
TRBV20-1	TRBJ2-7	SALSRAGVSHYEQY
TRBV29-1	TRBJ2-2	SSWGPNTGELF
TRBV12-3/TRBV12-4	TRBJ2-4	ASSSDSDRENIQY
TRBV5-6	TRBJ2-7	ASSRVVGTGSSGQY
TRBV20-1	TRBJ1-5	SAREGGGNQPQH
TRBV7-7	TRBJ2-5	ASSLGGGPQETQY
TRBV5-1	TRBJ1-6	ASSRDIPSPLH
TRBV11-2	TRBJ1-2	ASSLVALGALGYT
TRBV3-1	TRBJ1-2	ASSQLDGSEGYT
TRBV7-9	TRBJ2-5	ASSLSQGQETQY
TRBV28	TRBJ2-4	ASSQGPQGAKNIQY
TRBV5-1	TRBJ2-3	ASSSNGPWADTQY